These 19 T cell receptor beta chains originate from one sample sequenced in a study of cytotoxic CD8 clonotypes in ibrutinib-treated CLL. Method: immunoSEQ multiplex PCR; TCRdb's copy keeps in-frame clones and lacks some. Among some 130,000 clones listed, 70% to 90% were seen once. The material was PBMCs, obtained after 24 months of ibrutinib treatment. The receptors come from a human donor with chronic lymphocytic leukemia.

The chain combines TRBV7-9 with TRBJ1-1; TRBD1 agrees at 9 bases. The CDR3 has 16 residues. The germline CDR1 and CDR2 sequences are SEHNR and FQNEAQ (reference sequence). V was pared by 0 bases and J by 1 base, with 3 bases of the junction left unmatched. The CDR3 loop is CASSLASGQGNTEAFF. CDR3 coding DNA: TGTGCCAGCAGCTTAGCGTCGGGACAGGGGAACACTGAAGCTTTCTTT.

The chain employs TRBV15 and TRBJ2-5; D uncertain. Trimming took 0 bases from V and 0 from J, leaving 14 bases between them. The CDR3 contains 17 residues. Germline CDR1 reads LNHNV; CDR2 reads YYDKDF (reference sequence). CDR3 in DNA: TGTGCCACCAGCAGAGACCGTACTCTTACGTACCAAGAGACCCAGTACTTC. This sequence encodes CATSRDRTLTYQETQYF.

This clone was seen a single time. The chain combines TRBV6-5 with TRBJ2-7; a possible D gene is TRBD1 (8 bases). V was clipped by 7 bases and J by 6 bases, with 22 bases between them. Germline V lookup: CDR1 MNHEY, CDR2 SVGAGI. The CDR3 is 15 residues long. The CDR3 coding sequence is TGTGCCAGCACCAACGACAGGGGTGGGGGGGGCGAGCAGTACTTC. It yields the protein CASTNDRGGGGEQYF.

V is TRBV7-9 and J is TRBJ2-2; TRBD2 matches 10 bases. Germline-derived CDR1 and CDR2 are SEHNR and FQNEAQ (reference sequence). The CDR3 is 16 residues long. The trim removed 2 bases at V and 5 bases at J, leaving 5 bases unmatched. This chain's CDR3 is CASSLPSGRRTGELFF. DNA for the CDR3: TGTGCCAGCAGCTTACCTAGCGGGAGACGTACCGGGGAGCTGTTTTTT.

V gene TRBV19 combines with J gene TRBJ1-2, with unresolved D. This CDR3 region has 15 residues. The germline CDR1 and CDR2 sequences are LNHDA and SQIVND (reference sequence). Trimming left V 5 bases short and J 3 bases short, with 16 bases between. CDR3 in amino acids: CASSVEGALYYGYTF. Written as DNA, the CDR3 is TGTGCCAGTAGTGTCGAGGGAGCGCTCTACTATGGCTACACCTTC.

This chain connects TRBV7-2 to TRBJ1-5; D remains unclear. V lost 2 bases, J lost 0 bases, and 2 bases lay in between. The CDR3 extends over 13 amino acids. Germline loops: CDR1 SGHTA, CDR2 FQGNSA. The CDR3 loop reads CASSLFSNQPQHF. The CDR3 DNA reads TGTGCCAGCAGCTTATTTAGCAATCAGCCCCAGCATTTT.

The chain recombines TRBV28 with TRBJ1-4, with a possible D match to TRBD1 (5 bases). CDR1 is MDHEN, CDR2 SYDVKM, per germline. V lost 6 bases and J lost 13, with 15 bases in between. The CDR3 length is 12 residues. The CDR3 spells CASSLRGGGLFF. In DNA, the CDR3 is TGTGCCAGCAGCCTACGGGGTGGGGGACTGTTTTTT.

The chain is built from TRBV7-6 and TRBJ1-1; 8 bases are a match to TRBD1. Germline V gene lookup returns CDR1 SGHVS and CDR2 FNYEAQ. This CDR3 is 13 amino acids long. V dropped 5 bases and J dropped 5; count of bases not matched to a gene: 4. The CDR3 bases are TGTGCCAGCAGCATGGGACAGGCGACTGAAGCTTTCTTT. This sequence encodes CASSMGQATEAFF.

V and J are TRBV19 and TRBJ2-5; 11 bases are shared with TRBD1. In germline, CDR1 is LNHDA, CDR2 SQIVND (reference sequence). This CDR3 has 15 amino acids. The V and J ends lost 5 bases and 9 bases, in that order; junction bases with no gene match: 11. CDR3 protein: CASSGTLGQGAAQYF. The CDR3 region has the DNA TGTGCCAGTAGTGGAACTCTAGGACAGGGGGCAGCCCAGTACTTC. Complete variable domain (other parts from reference TRBV19 and TRBJ2-5): DGGITQSPKYLFRKEGQNVTLSCEQNLNHDAMYWYRQDPGQGLRLIYYSQIVNDFQKGDIAEGYSVSREKKESFPLTVTSAQKNPTAFYLCASSGTLGQGAAQYFGPGTRLLVL.

The CDR3 DNA sequence: TGTGCCAGTAGTCGCCGCCCCCAGGGGAGAGGAAACACCATATATTTT. It codes for CASSRRPQGRGNTIYF. The chain is built from TRBV19 and TRBJ1-3, with D possibly TRBD1 on 6 matching bases. The CDR3 consists of 16 residues. Germline CDR1 and CDR2: LNHDA and SQIVND (reference sequence). Trimming took off 5 bases at V and 4 bases at J, with 18 bases between the two ends.

V and J are TRBV9 and TRBJ2-7; D gene unclear. V lost 3 bases, J lost 6 bases, and 13 bases lay in between. Germline CDR1 and CDR2: SGDLS and YYNGEE. The CDR3 loop spans 13 amino acids. The CDR3 DNA reads TGTGCCAGCAGCGCCTTCACGACCTCCGAGCAGTACTTC. Residues: CASSAFTTSEQYF.

This rearrangement joins TRBV28 to TRBJ1-2, with D maybe TRBD1 (6 bases). Germline V CDR1 and CDR2: MDHEN, SYDVKM. V was pared by 6 bases and J by 7 bases, with 12 bases between. CDR3 length equals 12 residues. CDR3 amino acids: CASRQGMGGYTF. In DNA, the CDR3 is TGTGCCAGCAGGCAGGGGATGGGTGGCTACACCTTC.

This rearrangement joins TRBV5-4 to TRBJ2-5, with D possibly TRBD2 on 7 matching bases. Germline V CDR1 and CDR2: SGHNT, YYREEE (reference sequence). With 2 bases removed from V and 4 bases from J, the gap between germline ends came to 15 bases. The CDR3 totals 15 residues. CDR3 in amino acids: CASSLRTGRAETQYF. The CDR3 DNA is TGTGCCAGCAGCTTACGAACAGGGAGGGCAGAGACCCAGTACTTC.

The chain employs TRBV27 and TRBJ2-7; D gene uncertain. Trimming removed 3 bases at V and 2 bases at J, with 8 bases between. From germline, CDR1 is MNHEY and CDR2 SMNVEV (reference sequence). This CDR3 spans 13 amino acids. In DNA form, the CDR3 reads TGTGCCAGCAGTTTCTTTCCGACCTACGAGCAGTACTTC. Protein product: CASSFFPTYEQYF.

The count of this clone is one. V gene TRBV28 combines with J gene TRBJ1-3, with a possible D match to TRBD1 (5 bases). Trimming took 8 bases from V and 1 from J, leaving 18 bases between them. The CDR3 has 16 amino acids. CDR1 and CDR2 from the germline V gene are MDHEN and SYDVKM. The CDR3 loop reads CASASWGLTSGNTIYF. CDR3 DNA: TGTGCCAGCGCAAGCTGGGGACTCACTTCTGGAAACACCATATATTTT.

The J gene is TRBJ2-3, the V gene TRBV9; 10 positions match TRBD2. Germline V gene data show CDR1 as SGDLS and CDR2 as YYNGEE. This CDR3 is built from 16 residues. V lost 1 base to trimming and J lost 1 base; unmatched junction nucleotides: 3. As DNA, the CDR3 is TGTGCCAGCAGCGTACGGCTAGCGGGGGGCACAGATACGCAGTATTTT. Translated: CASSVRLAGGTDTQYF.

The chain employs TRBV7-2 and TRBJ1-1; D is unresolved. The V gene's germline CDR1 is SGHTA and CDR2 FQGNSA. V lost 3 bases and J lost 8, with 13 bases in between. The CDR3 spans 13 residues. The CDR3 sequence: CASSFEVGREAFF. CDR3 DNA sequence: TGTGCCAGCAGCTTCGAGGTGGGGAGGGAAGCTTTCTTT.

The CDR3 nucleotides read TGTGCCAGCAGCGCCCGGGTGCCGAACACCGGGGAGCTGTTTTTT. It yields the protein CASSARVPNTGELFF. The chain employs TRBV7-3 and TRBJ2-2; D not certain. The V and J ends lost 5 bases and 0 bases respectively, with 10 bases between them. CDR3 length: 15 residues. Germline loops: CDR1 SGHTA, CDR2 FQGTGA.

J is TRBJ1-5 and V is TRBV28; TRBD1 might be the D (6 bases). The germline V gene encodes CDR1 MDHEN and CDR2 SYDVKM. The CDR3 runs 14 residues. The V and J ends lost 4 bases and 10 bases respectively, with 17 bases between them. The CDR3 DNA follows: TGTGCCAGCAGTTCGCCTATTTGGGACAAACCCCAGCATTTT. Residues: CASSSPIWDKPQHF.